This T cell receptor (beta chain) was recorded in a study of shared clonotypes between healthy human individuals. Naive CD8 cells lacked CD45RO and underwent positive selection for CCR7, leaving out terminally differentiated effector memory CD45RA+ cells. Libraries were prepared by immunoSEQ multiplex PCR; TCRdb keeps only in-frame clonotypes and omits some of them. Of roughly 1,800,000 clones listed, about 95% are singletons. Germline values: CDR1 MNHEY, CDR2 SVGAGI. This CDR3 spans 11 amino acids. J is TRBJ1-6 and V is TRBV6-5; D perhaps matches TRBD1 (5 bases). The TCR originated in a man aged 18 to 30 in good health. The specimen was naive CD8+ T cells sorted from blood. The CDR3 reads CAGRGDSPLHF. CDR3 nucleotide sequence: TGTGCGGGCCGAGGGGACTCACCCCTCCACTTT.